Listed below are T cell receptor beta chains from one sample, sequenced in a study of beta chain features in type 1 diabetes. TCRdb's table, derived via immunoSEQ multiplex PCR, lists solely in-frame clones and lacks some. The data contain over 150,000 clones, 7.8% of them seen just once; the ten biggest clones take up more than 0.75%. The specimen sequenced was central memory CD4+ T cells from blood. The source of these receptors is a woman in her 40s with type 1 diabetes. CDR3s include the opening cysteine and the closing phenylalanine or tryptophan. D genes are given only for firm matches. Rows give clone size only sometimes, using once, few, many, or a class for an expanded clone.

V gene	J gene	D gene	CDR3 length	clone size	CDR3 DNA	CDR3 protein
TRBV4-1	TRBJ1-2	NA	16	many	TGCGCCAGCAGCCAAGATGCCAGTGGGCCCAACTATGGCTACACCTTC	CASSQDASGPNYGYTF
TRBV18	TRBJ2-5	TRBD2	15	NA	TGTGCCAGCTCTCCCCAGCGGGAGTTCGGGGAGACCCAGTACTTC	CASSPQREFGETQYF
TRBV9	TRBJ2-1	NA	18	NA	TGTGCCAGCAGCGTAGCGGGGGATGGCTATTCTTCCTACAATGAGCAGTTCTTC	CASSVAGDGYSSYNEQFF
TRBV7-8	TRBJ1-5	TRBD1	15	NA	TGTGCCAGCAGCTTAAGGACCAGGGGGGATCAGCCCCAGCATTTT	CASSLRTRGDQPQHF
TRBV5-1	TRBJ2-1	TRBD1	14	few	TGCGCCAGCAGCTTGGAGGCTGCGGACAGGGTAAAATTCTTC	CASSLEAADRVKFF
TRBV4-1	TRBJ1-4	NA	16	few	TGCGCCAGCAGCCAAGATCCGGGGGCAACTAATGAAAAACTGTTTTTT	CASSQDPGATNEKLFF
TRBV29-1	TRBJ2-1	TRBD2	14	NA	TGCAGCGCCCGCGGACTAGCGGGAGGGTATGAGCAGTTCTTC	CSARGLAGGYEQFF
TRBV5-1	TRBJ2-5	TRBD1	14	few	TGCGCCAGCTATGAGGACAGGGGGCGAGAGACCCAGTACTTC	CASYEDRGRETQYF
TRBV23-1	TRBJ2-2	TRBD2	20	NA	TGCGCCAGCGGTTGGACATTTCCTAACACCGGGGGGGTAAACACCGGGGAGCTGTTTTTT	CASGWTFPNTGGVNTGELFF
TRBV5-6	TRBJ1-6	TRBD1	16	NA	TGTGCCAGCAGCTTACCCCCCAGGGGGAACAATTCACCCCTCCACTTT	CASSLPPRGNNSPLHF
TRBV4-1	TRBJ2-3	NA	16	few	TGCGCCAGCAGCCAAGGTCTCGGACAATTCACAGATACGCAGTATTTT	CASSQGLGQFTDTQYF
TRBV2	TRBJ2-7	NA	13	NA	TGTGCCAGCAGTTACGACGGAGGTTGGGAGCAGTACTTC	CASSYDGGWEQYF
TRBV5-6	TRBJ2-2	NA	12	few	TGTGCCAGCAGCTTGACAGACGGGGAGCTGTTTTTT	CASSLTDGELFF
TRBV4-1	TRBJ1-5	TRBD1	15	few	TGCGCCAGCAGCCCGGGAGGGGGCCGCAATCAGCCCCAGCATTTT	CASSPGGGRNQPQHF
TRBV7-9	TRBJ1-1	TRBD1	15	few	TGTGCCAGCAGCTTAGAGGTGACACAGGGGACTGAAGCTTTCTTT	CASSLEVTQGTEAFF
TRBV9	TRBJ2-5	TRBD1	14	NA	TGTGCCAGCAGCGGCAGGGGGTACCAAGAGACCCAGTACTTC	CASSGRGYQETQYF
TRBV10-3	TRBJ2-7	TRBD1	12	NA	TGTGCCATCAGTGAGGACAGGGGCGAGCAGTACTTC	CAISEDRGEQYF
TRBV7-8	TRBJ2-4	NA	14	few	TGTGCCAGCAGCTTAGCGACTAGAGGGTACATTCAGTACTTC	CASSLATRGYIQYF
TRBV4-2	TRBJ1-2	NA	14	few	TGTGCCAGCAGCCGAAGTCCCACAGAATATGGCTACACCTTC	CASSRSPTEYGYTF
TRBV29-1	TRBJ1-1	TRBD1	13	NA	TGCAGCGTGGGGACAGCGATGAACACTGAAGCTTTCTTT	CSVGTAMNTEAFF
TRBV4-3	TRBJ2-1	TRBD2	17	NA	TGCGCCAGCAGCCAAGGATCGAGCGGGGGGCTTTACAATGAGCAGTTCTTC	CASSQGSSGGLYNEQFF
TRBV18	TRBJ2-7	TRBD1	15	NA	TGTGCCAGCTCAGCCGTAGGGGACAGCTACAGCGAGCAGTACTTC	CASSAVGDSYSEQYF
TRBV9	TRBJ1-4	NA	14	few	TGTGCCAGCAGCGCCGGACACTTTAATGAAAAACTGTTTTTT	CASSAGHFNEKLFF
TRBV25-1	TRBJ2-2	TRBD2	15	NA	TGTGCCAGCAGGCCTCTAGCGGGGGACACCGGGGAGCTGTTTTTT	CASRPLAGDTGELFF
TRBV2	TRBJ2-5	NA	14	many	TGTGCCAGCAGTGGGGCAGACGGACAAGAGACCCAGTACTTC	CASSGADGQETQYF
TRBV30	TRBJ1-5	NA	13	few	TGTGCCTGGAGTCCAGCGGGGGATCAGCCCCAGCATTTT	CAWSPAGDQPQHF
TRBV7-3	TRBJ2-1	TRBD2	14	NA	TGTGCCAGCAGCCTGGGACTAGCGGGGGCCGAGCAGTTCTTC	CASSLGLAGAEQFF
TRBV19	TRBJ2-1	NA	15	few	TGTGCCAGTAGTAGAGGCCAAAGCTCCTACAATGAGCAGTTCTTC	CASSRGQSSYNEQFF
TRBV7-8	TRBJ2-2	TRBD2	17	NA	TGTGCCAGCAGCTTAGCGGGACTAGCGGGGAACACCGGGGAGCTGTTTTTT	CASSLAGLAGNTGELFF
TRBV5-4	TRBJ2-6	TRBD1	16	few	TGTGCCGAGGGGGGACAGGGCCACTCTGGGGCCAACGTCCTGACTTTC	CAEGGQGHSGANVLTF
TRBV7-2	TRBJ2-7	NA	13	few	TGTGCCAGCAGCTCGCAGGGTGGCGACGAGCAGTACTTC	CASSSQGGDEQYF
TRBV27	TRBJ2-1	TRBD2	15	NA	TGTGCCAGCAGGGGAGGGACTAGCGGATACAATGAGCAGTTCTTC	CASRGGTSGYNEQFF